These 15 T cell receptor beta chains were all obtained from the same sample, sequenced in a study of cytomegalovirus exposure and HLA in healthy donors. Primers included in the PCR were 60 Vbeta and 13 Jbeta primers. Assay: immunoSEQ multiplex PCR; the TCRdb copy retains only in-frame clones and omits some. The profile shows more than 150,000 clones, 85% of them singletons. Material: PBMCs. These TCRs come from a woman under 30 in good health and CMV-seronegative.

The chain joins TRBV14 to TRBJ2-1; D may be TRBD2 (6 bases). CDR1 is SGHDN, CDR2 FVKESK, per germline. The CDR3 runs 17 residues. Trimming took off 3 bases at V and 0 bases at J, with 15 bases between the two ends. CDR3 residues: CASSHVLGGSSYNEQFF. In DNA, the CDR3 is TGTGCCAGCAGCCACGTACTTGGGGGGAGCTCCTACAATGAGCAGTTCTTC. Drawing the rest from reference TRBV14 and TRBJ2-1, the complete variable domain is EAGVTQFPSHSVIEKGQTVTLRCDPISGHDNLYWYRRVMGKEIKFLLHFVKESKQDESGMPNNRFLAERTGGTYSTLKVQPAELEDSGVYFCASSHVLGGSSYNEQFFGPGTRLTVL.

The count of this clone is one. The rearrangement joins TRBV6-6 to TRBJ2-3; D not certain. Germline CDR1 reads MNHNY; CDR2 reads SVGAGI (reference sequence). Trimming removed 6 bases from V and 4 bases from J, with 5 bases in between. CDR3 length: 11 residues. The CDR3 nucleotides are TGTGCCAGCAGCTCTTCAGATACGCAGTATTTT. Protein: CASSSSDTQYF.

The chain is built from TRBV6-1 and TRBJ1-2; no clear D gene. Trimming took off 4 bases at V and 4 bases at J, with 13 bases between the two ends. Germline assignment: CDR1 MNHNS and CDR2 SASEGT. The CDR3 runs 14 residues. The CDR3 region is CASSGGSTFYGYTF. DNA of the CDR3: TGTGCCAGCAGTGGCGGTAGCACTTTCTATGGCTACACCTTC.

The genes are TRBV29-1 and TRBJ2-5, with 8 bases that match TRBD2. Germline V CDR1 and CDR2: SQVTM, ANQGSEA. The CDR3 length is 13 residues. Unmatched junction bases numbered 9, after V lost 7 bases and J lost 5 bases. The CDR3 is CSATTGTRETQYF. CDR3 coding DNA: TGCAGCGCCACGACCGGGACTAGGGAGACCCAGTACTTC. The full variable domain, with the rest looked up from reference TRBV29-1 and TRBJ2-5, is SAVISQKPSRDICQRGTSLTIQCQVDSQVTMMFWYRQQPGQSLTLIATANQGSEATYESGFVIDKFPISRPNLTFSTLTVSNMSPEDSSIYLCSATTGTRETQYFGPGTRLLVL.

The V call is TRBV28, the J call TRBJ1-2; 11 nucleotides match TRBD1. The CDR3 is 15 amino acids. J was trimmed by 5 bases and V by 6 bases; bases with no gene match: 8. Germline-derived CDR1 and CDR2 are MDHEN and SYDVKM. This chain's CDR3 is CASSPGTGGRYGYTF. The CDR3 bases are TGTGCCAGCAGCCCCGGGACAGGGGGACGGTATGGCTACACCTTC.

This clone was seen a single time. The rearrangement uses TRBV7-8 and TRBJ2-5; unclear D gene. V lost 2 bases and J 2 bases, leaving 6 bases between the germline ends. This CDR3 contains 13 residues. Per germline, CDR1 SGHVS and CDR2 FQNEAQ. The CDR3 coding sequence is TGTGCCAGCAGCTTATCTCCGCAAGAGACCCAGTACTTC. Protein product: CASSLSPQETQYF.

The chain is built from TRBV2 and TRBJ2-7; D remains unclear. This CDR3 has 12 residues. Per germline, CDR1 SNHLY and CDR2 FYNNEI. The V end was cut by 0 bases, the J end by 3 bases, with 3 bases between. Here the CDR3 reads CASSEAVYEQYF. The CDR3 bases are TGTGCCAGCAGTGAAGCCGTCTACGAGCAGTACTTC.

CDR3 in amino acids: CASSRLPRASGGGELFF. The CDR3 nucleotides are TGCGCCAGCAGCCGCCTGCCGAGGGCTAGCGGGGGCGGGGAGCTGTTTTTT. The V and J genes are TRBV4-1 and TRBJ2-2; 10 nucleotides align to TRBD2. CDR1 and CDR2 from the germline V gene are MGHRA and YSYEKL. Germline trimming cut 4 bases from V and 7 bases from J; bases unmatched to any gene: 12. There are 17 residues in the CDR3.

The rearrangement links TRBV6-1 to TRBJ2-7, with TRBD2 matching 8 bases. The CDR3 extends over 15 amino acids. V lost 2 bases, J lost 2 bases, and 5 bases stayed unmatched. CDR1 is MNHNS, CDR2 SASEGT, per germline. DNA of the CDR3: TGTGCCAGCAGTGAAAGGGACGGGGGGGCCTACGAGCAGTACTTC. Amino acid sequence: CASSERDGGAYEQYF.

This sequence joins TRBV2 and TRBJ1-2; D is unclear. V gave up 6 bases and J gave up 7 bases, with 15 bases separating them. Germline values: CDR1 SNHLY, CDR2 FYNNEI. The CDR3 sequence is 13 residues long. CDR3 region: CASSPRVLGGYTF. CDR3 nucleotides: TGTGCCAGCAGCCCGAGGGTCTTAGGTGGCTACACCTTC. Variable domain in full (rest from reference TRBV2 and TRBJ1-2): EPEVTQTPSHQVTQMGQEVILRCVPISNHLYFYWYRQILGQKVEFLVSFYNNEISEKSEIFDDQFSVERPDGSNFTLKIRSTKLEDSAMYFCASSPRVLGGYTFGSGTRLTVV.

This chain connects TRBV6-1 to TRBJ1-2; maybe TRBD1 (6 bases). The germline V gene encodes CDR1 MNHNS and CDR2 SASEGT. Trimming took 3 bases from V and 4 from J, leaving 9 bases between them. The CDR3 totals 13 residues. CDR3 sequence (DNA): TGTGCCAGCAGTGACAGGGGCCTCTATGGCTACACCTTC. This codes for CASSDRGLYGYTF.

The chain employs TRBV4-1 and TRBJ1-1; 8 bases align to TRBD1. Germline-derived CDR1 and CDR2 are MGHRA and YSYEKL. The CDR3 runs to 15 residues. J lost 5 bases, V lost 3 bases, and 8 bases had no gene match. DNA of the CDR3: TGCGCCAGCAGCCAGGGGACAGGCCCGAAGACTGAAGCTTTCTTT. The encoded protein is CASSQGTGPKTEAFF.

This clone was detected only once. V is TRBV5-1 and J is TRBJ1-2; 7 bases match TRBD1. Germline assignment: CDR1 SGHRS and CDR2 YFSETQ. With 2 bases clipped from V and 0 bases from J, the junction kept 4 bases outside the gene matches. This CDR3 spans 15 amino acids. CDR3: CASSFTDRSNYGYTF. DNA for the CDR3: TGCGCCAGCAGCTTCACGGACAGGTCTAACTATGGCTACACCTTC.

The chain employs TRBV6-5 and TRBJ1-4, with D perhaps TRBD1 (5 bases). The germline V gene encodes CDR1 MNHEY and CDR2 SVGAGI. The CDR3 has 15 residues. Trimming pared 5 bases from V and 3 bases from J, leaving 13 bases between. The CDR3 coding sequence is TGTGCCAGCAGTCTCCAGGGTTGGTCTAATGAAAAACTGTTTTTT. This encodes CASSLQGWSNEKLFF.

This sequence joins TRBV27 and TRBJ2-2, with 9 bases identical to TRBD1. The germline gives CDR1 MNHEY, CDR2 SMNVEV (reference sequence). The V and J ends lost 5 bases and 0 bases, in that order; junction bases with no gene match: 4. The CDR3 loop spans 16 amino acids. The CDR3 nucleotides read TGTGCCAGCAGTGACAGGGGGATCGCGAACACCGGGGAGCTGTTTTTT. Translation: CASSDRGIANTGELFF.